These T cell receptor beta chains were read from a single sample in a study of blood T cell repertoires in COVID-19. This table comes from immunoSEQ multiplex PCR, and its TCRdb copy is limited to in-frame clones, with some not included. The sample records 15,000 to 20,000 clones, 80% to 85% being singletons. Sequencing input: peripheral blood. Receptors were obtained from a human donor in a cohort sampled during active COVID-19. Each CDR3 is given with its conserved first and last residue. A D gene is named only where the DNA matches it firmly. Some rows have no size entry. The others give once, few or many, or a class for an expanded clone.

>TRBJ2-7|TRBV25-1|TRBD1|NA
CASSGGGGQGMHEQYF
TGTGCCAGCAGTGGAGGCGGCGGACAGGGAATGCACGAGCAGTACTTC
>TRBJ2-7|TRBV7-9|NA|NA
CASSPGGTVEQYF
TGTGCCAGCAGCCCAGGGGGGACAGTTGAGCAGTACTTC
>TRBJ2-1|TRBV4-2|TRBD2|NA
CASSPEGLAAYNEQFF
TGTGCCAGCAGCCCAGAGGGACTAGCGGCCTACAATGAGCAGTTCTTC
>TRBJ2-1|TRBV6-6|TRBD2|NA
CASSRLRGGTSGTQTDNEQFF
TGTGCCAGCAGCCGCCTCCGGGGAGGGACTAGCGGGACTCAAACGGACAATGAGCAGTTCTTC
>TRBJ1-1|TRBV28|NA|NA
CASSLPGVNTEAFF
TGTGCCAGCAGTTTGCCCGGGGTGAACACTGAAGCTTTCTTT
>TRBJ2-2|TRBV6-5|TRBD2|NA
CASIRGSGVTGELFF
TGTGCCAGCATTCGGGGCAGCGGGGTGACCGGGGAGCTGTTTTTT
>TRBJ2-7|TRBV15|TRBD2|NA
CATSPGLAGAYEQYF
TGTGCCACCAGTCCCGGACTAGCGGGAGCCTACGAGCAGTACTTC
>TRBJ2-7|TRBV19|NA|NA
CASSTRRVPHEQYF
TGTGCCAGTAGTACCCGCAGGGTTCCCCACGAGCAGTACTTC
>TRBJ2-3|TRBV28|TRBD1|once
CASRPGGADTQYF
TGTGCCAGCAGACCAGGGGGAGCAGATACGCAGTATTTT
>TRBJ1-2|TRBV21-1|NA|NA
CASSKGIRPLLYGYTF
TGTGCCAGCAGCAAAGGGATCAGGCCCCTCCTGTATGGCTACACCTTC
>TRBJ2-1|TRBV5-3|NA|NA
CARSQGFTLSYNEQFF
TGTGCCAGAAGTCAGGGGTTTACCCTCTCCTACAATGAGCAGTTCTTC
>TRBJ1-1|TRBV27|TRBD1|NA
CASSSQGGRAFF
TGTGCCAGCAGTTCCCAGGGGGGTAGGGCTTTCTTT
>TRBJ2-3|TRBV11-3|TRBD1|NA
CASSPGQVGTQYF
TGTGCCAGCAGCCCAGGACAGGTCGGTACGCAGTATTTT
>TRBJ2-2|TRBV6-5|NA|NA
CASIWGQGRTGELFF
TGTGCCAGCATTTGGGGTCAGGGGCGGACCGGGGAGCTGTTTTTT
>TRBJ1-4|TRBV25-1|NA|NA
CASSESGRIYEKLFF
TGTGCCAGCAGTGAATCTGGCAGGATCTACGAAAAACTGTTTTTT
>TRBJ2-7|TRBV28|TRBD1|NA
CASRVRGPYEQYF
TGTGCCAGCAGGGTAAGGGGGCCCTACGAGCAGTACTTC
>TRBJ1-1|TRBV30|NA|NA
CAWSADRNTEAFF
TGTGCCTGGAGCGCGGACAGAAACACTGAAGCTTTCTTT